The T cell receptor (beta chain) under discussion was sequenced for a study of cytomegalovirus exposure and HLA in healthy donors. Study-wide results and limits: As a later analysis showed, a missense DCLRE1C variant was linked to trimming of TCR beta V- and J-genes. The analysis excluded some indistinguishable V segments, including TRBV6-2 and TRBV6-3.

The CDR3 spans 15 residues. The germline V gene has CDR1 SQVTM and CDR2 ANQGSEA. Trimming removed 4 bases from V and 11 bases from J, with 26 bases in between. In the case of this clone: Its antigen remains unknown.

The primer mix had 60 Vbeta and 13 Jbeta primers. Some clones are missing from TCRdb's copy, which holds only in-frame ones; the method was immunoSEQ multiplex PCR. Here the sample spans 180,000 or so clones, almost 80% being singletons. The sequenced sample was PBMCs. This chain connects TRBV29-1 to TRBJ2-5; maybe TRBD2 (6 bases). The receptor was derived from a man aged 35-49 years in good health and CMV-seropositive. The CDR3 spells CSVGDFFPWSAEQYF. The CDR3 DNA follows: TGCAGCGTTGGGGACTTCTTTCCTTGGTCAGCGGAGCAGTACTTC.